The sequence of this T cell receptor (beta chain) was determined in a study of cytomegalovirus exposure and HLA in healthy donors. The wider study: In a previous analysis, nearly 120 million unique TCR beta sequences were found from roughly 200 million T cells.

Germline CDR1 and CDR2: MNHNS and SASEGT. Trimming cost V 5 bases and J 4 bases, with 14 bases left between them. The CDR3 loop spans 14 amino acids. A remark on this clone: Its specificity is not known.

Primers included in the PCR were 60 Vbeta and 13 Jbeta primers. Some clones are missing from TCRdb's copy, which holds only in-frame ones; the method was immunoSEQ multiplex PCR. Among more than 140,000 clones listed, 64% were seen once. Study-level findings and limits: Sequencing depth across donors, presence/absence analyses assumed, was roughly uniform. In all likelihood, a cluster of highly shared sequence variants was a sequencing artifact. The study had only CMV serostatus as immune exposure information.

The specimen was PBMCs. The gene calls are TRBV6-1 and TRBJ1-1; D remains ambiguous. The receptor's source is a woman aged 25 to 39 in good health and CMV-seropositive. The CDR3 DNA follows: TGTGCCAGCAGTAAAACTACTTGGAGCACTGAAGCTTTCTTT. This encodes CASSKTTWSTEAFF.